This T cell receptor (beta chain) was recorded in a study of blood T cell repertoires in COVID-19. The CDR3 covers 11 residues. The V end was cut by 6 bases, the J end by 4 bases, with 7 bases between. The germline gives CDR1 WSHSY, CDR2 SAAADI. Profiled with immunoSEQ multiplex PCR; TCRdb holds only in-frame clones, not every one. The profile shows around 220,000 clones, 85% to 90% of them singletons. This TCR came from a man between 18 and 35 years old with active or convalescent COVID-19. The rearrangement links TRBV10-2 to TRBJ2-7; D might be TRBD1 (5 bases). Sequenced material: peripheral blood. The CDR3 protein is CASSTGYEQYF. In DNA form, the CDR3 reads TGCGCCAGCAGCACAGGTTACGAGCAGTACTTC.